This record looks at one TCR beta chain sequence and its context. Its antigen is unknown. The sample is drawn from a study of cytomegalovirus exposure and HLA in healthy donors. Across the study: Prior work identified around 110 million unique TCR beta sequences in some 180 million T cells.

Study-level results: A further, later analysis showed that HLA-associated TCR beta chains (compared with equally common others) were more clonally expanded. For presence/absence analyses, sequencing depth was assumed to be roughly uniform across donors. Cytomegalovirus status was reportedly diagnosed by the classifier with high sensitivity and specificity.

The study ran its PCR with 60 Vbeta and 13 Jbeta primers. Measured with immunoSEQ multiplex PCR; TCRdb has only the in-frame clones, and not every one. The repertoire holds around 150,000 clones, with roughly 80% as singletons. V lost 2 bases, J lost 5 bases, and 10 bases lay in between. The CDR3 contains 14 residues. Germline assignment: CDR1 SNHLY and CDR2 FYNNEI. This TCR was sampled from a woman aged 45-65 years in good health and CMV-seronegative. Sequencing input: PBMCs. This chain connects TRBV2 to TRBJ1-5, with D maybe TRBD1 (6 bases). CDR3 loop: CASSEQGLDQPQHF. CDR3 bases: TGTGCCAGCAGTGAACAGGGGTTGGATCAGCCCCAGCATTTT.